Detailed here is one T cell receptor (beta chain). The data were obtained in a study of blood T cell repertoires in COVID-19. For the study at large: PBMCs, B-cell-depleted T cells, or T cells provided the cDNA or gDNA that made up the material.

Enrolled through a virtual design, the participants were between roughly 18 and 89 years of age and came from some 25 US areas. This CDR3 is 13 amino acids long. Germline V lookup: CDR1 LNHDA, CDR2 SQIVND (reference sequence). V lost 5 bases to trimming and J lost 8 bases, with 12 bases between them. Method: immunoSEQ multiplex PCR; TCRdb's copy keeps in-frame clones and lacks some. This repertoire shows roughly 200,000 clones, approximately 90% found once; its top ten account for about 2.3%. The receptor was derived from a woman aged 25-40 years who had recovered from COVID-19. The chain is built from TRBV19 and TRBJ1-4; D is unresolved. Sequenced sample: PBMCs or T cells enriched from blood (not recorded which). The CDR3 region is CASSRKRGEKLFF. DNA of the CDR3: TGTGCCAGTAGTCGCAAGAGAGGCGAAAAACTGTTTTTT.